Below are 28 T cell receptor beta chains sequenced from a single sample in a study of T cell repertoires in cytomegalovirus infection. TCRdb re-derived calls from the reads in MiXCR, one entry per CDR3 protein. The sample consists of about 230,000 distinct CDR3 sequences, approximately 7% of them appearing once. Sequences were obtained from PBMCs. These TCRs come from a human donor in good health (CMV status not recorded). Some clones in this sample may be carry-over from other donors' samples.

This clonotype was counted at least ten times. This chain links TRBV6-6 with TRBJ1-4, with 8 bases lining up with TRBD1. CDR3 length: 15 residues. Per germline, CDR1 MNHNY and CDR2 SVGAGI (reference sequence). After removal of 2 bases from V and 6 bases from J, the junction contained 5 bases not matched to a gene. The CDR3 spells CASSYIGTGDEKLFF. The CDR3 coding sequence is TGTGCCAGCAGTTACATCGGGACAGGCGATGAAAAACTGTTTTTT.

This clonotype was detected many times. The V gene is TRBV7-2, the J gene TRBJ1-2, with a weak D call TRBD1 (5 bases). V was trimmed by 6 bases and J by 7 bases, leaving 21 bases between them. This CDR3 is built from 15 residues. The germline CDR1 and CDR2 sequences are SGHTA and FQGNSA. CDR3 nucleotides: TGTGCCAGCAGATTTAGGGACGGCACTGCCTCTGGCTACACCTTC. This translates into CASRFRDGTASGYTF.

This clonotype was detected many times. The V and J genes are TRBV7-2 and TRBJ2-1; 14 bases fit TRBD2. The CDR3 contains 16 residues. The germline CDR1 and CDR2 sequences are SGHTA and FQGNSA. V lost 4 bases and J lost 9; bases outside the gene matches: 8. DNA of the CDR3: TGTGCCAGCAGCTACCTGGGACTAGCGGGGGATCTTGAGCAGTTCTTC. This encodes CASSYLGLAGDLEQFF.

V usage is TRBV29-1 and J usage is TRBJ2-5; tentative D call: TRBD1 (5 bases). This CDR3 has 14 residues. Germline V gives CDR1 SQVTM, CDR2 ANQGSEA. Deletions cut 5 bases from V and 4 bases from J, with 17 bases between. The CDR3 DNA reads TGCAGCGTTTTCGAACAGGCAGTCGGAGAGACCCAGTACTTC. Its protein product is CSVFEQAVGETQYF.

In its sample, this clonotype was seen many times. This sequence joins TRBV7-2 and TRBJ2-1; 11 bases map to TRBD2. The CDR3 is made up of 15 amino acids. J lost 4 bases, V lost 1 base, and 0 bases had no gene match. CDR1 SGHTA and CDR2 FQGNSA come from the germline V gene. The CDR3 sequence is CASSLGLAGYNEQFF. The CDR3 nucleotides are TGTGCCAGCAGCTTAGGACTAGCGGGATACAATGAGCAGTTCTTC.

This clonotype was seen a handful of times. The chain has TRBV29-1 and TRBJ1-4, with D unresolved. V lost 5 bases to trimming and J lost 0 bases, with 16 bases between them. This CDR3 has 16 residues. In germline, CDR1 is SQVTM, CDR2 ANQGSEA. In DNA form, the CDR3 reads TGCAGCGTTAGAGGCGGATTCGCTTCAACTAATGAAAAACTGTTTTTT. This codes for CSVRGGFASTNEKLFF.

In this sample, this clonotype turned up many times. The V call is TRBV9, the J call TRBJ2-3; tentatively, D is TRBD1 (6 bases). The V gene lost 0 bases and the J gene lost 6 bases, with 14 bases spanning the gap. Germline CDR1 is SGDLS and CDR2 is YYNGEE. CDR3 length: 15 residues. CDR3 bases: TGTGCCAGCAGCGTAGGGCAGGGGCGCTGGGATACGCAGTATTTT. It encodes CASSVGQGRWDTQYF.

This clonotype was counted ten times or more. The CDR3 spells CSVEGELAGVTGELFF. In DNA, the CDR3 is TGCAGCGTTGAGGGAGAACTAGCGGGGGTCACCGGGGAGCTGTTTTTT. This chain uses TRBV29-1 with TRBJ2-2, with 11 bases that match TRBD2. Per germline, CDR1 SQVTM and CDR2 ANQGSEA. CDR3 length: 16 residues. Trimming cost V 3 bases and J 4 bases; bases outside gene matches: 7.

This clonotype showed up many times. The chain uses TRBV29-1 and TRBJ1-4; D is uncertain. V was clipped by 4 bases and J by 8 bases, with 14 bases between them. This CDR3 comprises 13 residues. The germline CDR1 and CDR2 sequences are SQVTM and ANQGSEA. The DNA of the CDR3 is TGCAGCGTTGTTGGGTGGACGGAGGAAAAACTGTTTTTT. Amino acid sequence: CSVVGWTEEKLFF.

The V call is TRBV6-2 or TRBV6-3, the J call TRBJ1-2; D possibly corresponds to TRBD1 (5 bases). This CDR3 is built from 14 residues. V was cut by 2 bases and J by 4 bases, with 11 bases left in between. Germline loops: CDR1 MNHEY, CDR2 SVGEGT. The CDR3 DNA follows: TGTGCCAGCAGTTACGCGACAGTTTTCTATGGCTACACCTTC. Protein: CASSYATVFYGYTF.

This clonotype has at least ten counts. The chain joins TRBV19 to TRBJ2-2; the match to TRBD1 covers 7 bases. Per the germline V gene, CDR1 is LNHDA and CDR2 is SQIVND (reference sequence). V lost 7 bases to trimming and J lost 5 bases; unmatched junction nucleotides: 7. CDR3 length: 14 amino acids. The CDR3 loop is CASTDRAGTGELFF. Written as DNA, the CDR3 is TGTGCCAGTACTGACAGGGCAGGGACCGGGGAGCTGTTTTTT.

Remarks on this clonotype: This sequence may be a read error, since a much larger clone differs from it by one base. The J gene is TRBJ1-1, the V gene TRBV7-8; 9 bases align to TRBD1. CDR3 size: 17 residues. V lost 3 bases and J lost 2; bases outside the gene matches: 10. Germline CDR1 reads SGHVS; CDR2 reads FQNEAQ. The CDR3 region is CASSFPRTGARNTEAFF. The CDR3 DNA reads TGTGCCAGCAGCTTTCCGCGGACAGGGGCTAGAAACACTGAAGCTTTCTTT.

Ten or more counts support this clonotype. This chain uses TRBV7-9 with TRBJ1-4; D is unresolved. Germline V lookup: CDR1 SEHNR, CDR2 FQNEAQ (reference sequence). Trimming left V 2 bases short and J 3 bases short, with 4 bases between. This CDR3 comprises 13 residues. The CDR3 bases are TGTGCCAGCAGCTTAACGGCTAATGAAAAACTGTTTTTT. This gives the protein CASSLTANEKLFF.

This clonotype was seen only a few times. The J gene is TRBJ2-7, the V gene TRBV6-5; TRBD1 aligns across 8 bases. The trim removed 7 bases at V and 2 bases at J, leaving 7 bases unmatched. The CDR3 is 14 amino acids. Germline CDR1 reads MNHEY; CDR2 reads SVGAGI. The CDR3 reads CASTRPDRAYEQYF. Here the CDR3 DNA reads TGTGCCAGCACTCGCCCGGACAGGGCCTACGAGCAGTACTTC.

This clonotype was counted at least ten times. The CDR3 nucleotides are TGTGCCAGCAGTTTTCGGACAGGGGAAGGGCAGCCCCAGCATTTT. Its protein is CASSFRTGEGQPQHF. V and J are TRBV12-3 or TRBV12-4 and TRBJ1-5, with 9 positions matching TRBD1. This CDR3 has 15 residues. The V and J ends lost 3 bases and 7 bases, in that order; junction bases with no gene match: 7.

At least ten counts were recorded for this clonotype. The V call is TRBV6-5, the J call TRBJ2-7; D gene uncertain. The V gene lost 0 bases and the J gene lost 4 bases, with 25 bases spanning the gap. CDR3 length equals 19 residues. Germline values: CDR1 MNHEY, CDR2 SVGAGI. DNA for the CDR3: TGTGCCAGCAGTTACTCCCCCGCATTTTCTCCAAAGCAGGTATACGAGCAGTACTTC. This encodes CASSYSPAFSPKQVYEQYF.

At least ten counts were recorded for this clonotype. The chain has TRBV7-2 and TRBJ2-7; a possible D gene is TRBD2 (5 bases). V dropped 5 bases and J dropped 3 bases, with 14 bases sitting between them. The CDR3 is made up of 14 amino acids. CDR1 and CDR2 from the germline V gene are SGHTA and FQGNSA. CDR3 protein: CASSILTGNYEQYF. Here the CDR3 DNA reads TGTGCCAGCAGCATATTGACGGGAAACTACGAGCAGTACTTC.

This clonotype has at least ten counts. V gene TRBV5-1 combines with J gene TRBJ1-1; no clear D gene. The V gene lost 2 bases and the J gene lost 7 bases, with 12 bases spanning the gap. This CDR3 has 13 residues. From germline, CDR1 is SGHRS and CDR2 YFSETQ. The CDR3 nucleotides read TGCGCCAGCAGCTTTTCCGGGGTGATTGAAGCTTTCTTT. Residues: CASSFSGVIEAFF.

As regards this clonotype: A read error may be the cause here, since a much bigger clone is one base away. This sequence joins TRBV11-3 and TRBJ2-3; D unresolved. The length of the CDR3 is 13 residues. CDR1 SGHNT and CDR2 YENEEA come from the germline V gene. The CDR3 loop reads CACSLADERTQYF. In nucleotides, the CDR3 is TGTGCCTGCAGCTTGGCCGACGAAAGGACGCAGTATTTT.

This clonotype was observed at least ten times. The V gene is TRBV20-1, the J gene TRBJ2-7, with D possibly matching TRBD1 (6 bases). The length of the CDR3 is 13 residues. V shed 6 bases and J shed 4 bases, with 16 bases lying between them. From germline, CDR1 is DFQATT and CDR2 SNEGSKA (reference sequence). The CDR3 coding sequence is TGCAGTGCAACCCTCGGGACAACTTACGAGCAGTACTTC. Amino acid sequence: CSATLGTTYEQYF.

This clonotype was observed many times. This chain links TRBV7-9 with TRBJ2-5; D possibly matches TRBD1 or TRBD2 (5 bases each). V shed 3 bases and J shed 0 bases, with 14 bases lying between them. Germline CDR1 reads SEHNR; CDR2 reads FQNEAQ (reference sequence). This CDR3 is 16 amino acids long. CDR3 nucleotide sequence: TGTGCCAGCAGCTTCCGGGACCGAAGGTACCAAGAGACCCAGTACTTC. Protein product: CASSFRDRRYQETQYF.

This clonotype has a count of ten or more. This chain joins TRBV19 and TRBJ2-2; no clear D gene. Germline CDR1 is LNHDA and CDR2 is SQIVND (reference sequence). V was clipped by 9 bases and J by 0 bases, with 11 bases between them. The CDR3 loop spans 14 amino acids. The CDR3 region has the DNA TGTGCCAGCGAGACCAACGCGAACACCGGGGAGCTGTTTTTT. This encodes CASETNANTGELFF.

Many counts were recorded for this clonotype. J is TRBJ1-4 and V is TRBV2, with 9 bases aligning to TRBD1. Losses at the gene ends were 5 bases for V and 5 bases for J; bases not matched to a gene: 6. This CDR3 contains 15 residues. Germline V gene data show CDR1 as SNHLY and CDR2 as FYNNEI. CDR3 DNA sequence: TGTGCCAGCAGTTCCTCCGGGACAGGGAATGAAAAACTGTTTTTT. Amino acids: CASSSSGTGNEKLFF.

This clonotype was counted ten times or more. CDR3 region: CAISEQEGYGELFF. In DNA, the CDR3 is TGTGCCATCAGTGAGCAAGAAGGGTACGGGGAGCTGTTTTTT. This chain connects TRBV10-3 to TRBJ2-2; the D is unclear. Germline V lookup: CDR1 ENHRY, CDR2 SYGVKD. V lost 2 bases, J lost 7 bases, and 11 bases lay in between. The CDR3 has 14 amino acids.

The table lists this clonotype with a few counts. V and J are TRBV20-1 and TRBJ1-5, with 7 bases matching TRBD1. The CDR3 sequence is 14 residues long. CDR1 is DFQATT, CDR2 SNEGSKA, per germline (reference sequence). The V and J ends lost 4 bases and 0 bases, in that order; junction bases with no gene match: 3. CDR3 residues: CSAMDRISNQPQHF. In nucleotides, the CDR3 is TGCAGTGCTATGGACAGGATTAGCAATCAGCCCCAGCATTTT.

Of note for this clonotype: No conserved phenylalanine or tryptophan is present at the end of the CDR3, so a read error is the likely explanation. The DNA is left out, because the CDR3 cannot be placed on it with certainty; the CDR3 is given as TCRdb lists it. The gene calls are TRBV12-3 or TRBV12-4 and TRBJ1-3; TRBD1 was called by the table and not checked on the DNA. 13 amino acids form the CDR3, both terminal residues included. The CDR3 region is CASSWERTGKSPC.

The chain is built from TRBV3-1 and TRBJ2-3; TRBD2 matches 9 bases. The CDR3 totals 14 residues. Germline CDR1 reads LGHDT; CDR2 reads YNNKEL (reference sequence). Losses at the gene ends were 4 bases for V and 6 bases for J; bases not matched to a gene: 5. CDR3 coding DNA: TGTGCCAGCAGCCTGGGACTAGCAAGTGATACGCAGTATTTT. Translation gives CASSLGLASDTQYF.

The table lists this clonotype with many counts. This clone may be a read error of a much larger clone one base away. J is TRBJ1-1 and V is TRBV6-2 or TRBV6-3; TRBD1 matches at 7 bases. The V gene end was trimmed by 6 bases and the J gene end by 4 bases; junction bases not matched to a gene: 5. Germline loops: CDR1 MNHEY, CDR2 SVGEGT. The CDR3 covers 13 residues. CDR3 DNA: TGTGCCAGCAGCTCCCGACAGGGCACTGAAGCTTTCTTT. As protein: CASSSRQGTEAFF.